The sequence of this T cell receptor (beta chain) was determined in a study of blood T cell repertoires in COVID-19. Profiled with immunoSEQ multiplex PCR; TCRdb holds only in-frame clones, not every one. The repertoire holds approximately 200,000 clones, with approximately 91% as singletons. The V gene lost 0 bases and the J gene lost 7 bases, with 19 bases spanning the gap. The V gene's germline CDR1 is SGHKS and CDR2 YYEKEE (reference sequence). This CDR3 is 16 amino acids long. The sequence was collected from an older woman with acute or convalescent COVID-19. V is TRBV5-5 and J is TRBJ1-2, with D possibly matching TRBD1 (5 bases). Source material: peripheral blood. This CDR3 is CASSLGPSQGSFGYTF. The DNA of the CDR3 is TGTGCCAGCAGCTTGGGCCCGAGCCAGGGAAGCTTTGGCTACACCTTC.